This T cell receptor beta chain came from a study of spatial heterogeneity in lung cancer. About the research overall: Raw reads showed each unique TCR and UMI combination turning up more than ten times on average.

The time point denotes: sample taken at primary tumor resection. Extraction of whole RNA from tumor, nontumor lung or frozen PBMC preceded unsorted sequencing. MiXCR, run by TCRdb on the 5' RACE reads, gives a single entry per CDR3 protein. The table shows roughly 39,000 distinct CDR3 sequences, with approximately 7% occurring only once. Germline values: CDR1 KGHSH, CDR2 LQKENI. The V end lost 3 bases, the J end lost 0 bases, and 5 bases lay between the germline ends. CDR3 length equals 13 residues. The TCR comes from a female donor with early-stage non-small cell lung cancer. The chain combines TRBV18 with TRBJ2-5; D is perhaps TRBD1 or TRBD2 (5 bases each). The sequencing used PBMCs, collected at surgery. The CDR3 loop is CASSPGHQETQYF. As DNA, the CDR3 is TGTGCCAGCTCACCGGGACACCAAGAGACCCAGTACTTC.